A single sample gave rise to the 10 T cell receptor beta chains below, sequenced in a study of radiation and T cells in renal cell carcinoma. Measured with immunoSEQ multiplex PCR; TCRdb has only the in-frame clones, and not every one. The sample lists roughly 150,000 clones, roughly 89% occurring once. As to time point: blood 2 weeks post-SBRT. The treatment is: 15 Gy SBRT to primary tumor, nephrectomy 4 weeks later. Sequences were derived from blood, sampled from a patient whose treatment included radiotherapy and nephrectomy. The receptors stem from a woman aged 45 to 65 with renal cell carcinoma.

The rearrangement joins TRBV6-5 to TRBJ2-5; 7 bases are shared with TRBD2. The CDR3 has 15 amino acids. The germline V gene encodes CDR1 MNHEY and CDR2 SVGAGI. V dropped 0 bases and J dropped 3; count of bases not matched to a gene: 4. CDR3 in amino acids: CASSYSPGGEETQYF. DNA of the CDR3: TGTGCCAGCAGTTACTCCCCGGGGGGAGAAGAGACCCAGTACTTC.

The table lists this clone with a count of one. CDR3 in DNA: TGTGCCAGCAGTGAAAGGACAGGGGATTATGGCTACACCTTC. Residues: CASSERTGDYGYTF. V is TRBV6-1 and J is TRBJ1-2, with TRBD1 matching 9 bases. This CDR3 is built from 14 residues. From germline, CDR1 is MNHNS and CDR2 SASEGT. V was pared by 2 bases and J by 5 bases, with 3 bases of the junction left unmatched.

The V call is TRBV30, the J call TRBJ2-3; a possible D gene is TRBD1 (5 bases). This CDR3 has 14 amino acids. Germline CDR1 reads GTSNPN; CDR2 reads SVGIG (reference sequence). Trimming took 0 bases from V and 2 from J, leaving 9 bases between them. CDR3 DNA sequence: TGTGCCTGGAGTGTGTCAGGGTACACAGATACGCAGTATTTT. This translates into CAWSVSGYTDTQYF.

The chain carries TRBV5-1 and TRBJ1-1; D not certain. Per the germline V gene, CDR1 is SGHRS and CDR2 is YFSETQ. CDR3 size: 14 residues. V lost 0 bases and J 4 bases, leaving 10 bases between the germline ends. Here the CDR3 DNA reads TGCGCCAGCAGCTTGGCTGTCAGGAGCACTGAAGCTTTCTTT. It specifies CASSLAVRSTEAFF.

This clone was counted once. This chain links TRBV6-5 with TRBJ1-2, with unresolved D. The CDR3 runs 13 residues. Germline V gives CDR1 MNHEY, CDR2 SVGAGI. V was shortened by 4 bases and J by 7 bases, with 13 bases between the two germline ends. CDR3 sequence: CASSSHMVSGYTF. Written as DNA, the CDR3 is TGTGCCAGCAGTTCCCATATGGTCTCTGGCTACACCTTC.

The chain carries TRBV15 and TRBJ1-3; weak D call: TRBD1 (6 bases). The CDR3 extends over 15 amino acids. Germline lookup yields CDR1 LNHNV and CDR2 YYDKDF (reference sequence). Trimming shortened V by 1 base and J by 4 bases, and 11 bases separated the two germline ends. In DNA form, the CDR3 reads TGTGCCACCAGCAGAGTACGGGGGGGCGGAAACACCATATATTTT. It is translated as CATSRVRGGGNTIYF.

In the case of this clone: Other DNA sequences in the sample encode the same CDR3. The DNA of the CDR3 is TGTGCCAGCAGCTTACGGGGGGAAGAGACCCAGTACTTC. Translating gives CASSLRGEETQYF. The rearrangement uses TRBV7-9 and TRBJ2-5; 7 bases are shared with TRBD2. V trimming: 2 bases; J trimming: 3 bases; junction bases outside the gene matches: 0. The germline V gene encodes CDR1 SEHNR and CDR2 FQNEAQ (reference sequence). The CDR3 totals 13 residues.

The chain combines TRBV6-1 with TRBJ2-6; maybe TRBD1 (7 bases). V was clipped by 0 bases and J by 0 bases, with 12 bases between them. This CDR3 region has 18 residues. CDR1 is MNHNS and CDR2 is SASEGT in the germline V gene. The CDR3 protein is CASSEAQGGGSGANVLTF. The DNA of the CDR3 is TGTGCCAGCAGTGAAGCGCAGGGGGGTGGCTCTGGGGCCAACGTCCTGACTTTC.

The chain couples TRBV7-2 to TRBJ2-3; D gene ambiguous. The V end lost 1 base, the J end lost 4 bases, and 6 bases lay between the germline ends. This CDR3 contains 13 residues. From germline, CDR1 is SGHTA and CDR2 FQGNSA. In DNA, the CDR3 is TGTGCCAGCAGCTTAGTCATGGCAGATACGCAGTATTTT. It yields the protein CASSLVMADTQYF.

The J gene is TRBJ2-7, the V gene TRBV6-5, with D unclear. Germline CDR1 is MNHEY and CDR2 is SVGAGI. Trimming removed 2 bases from V and 0 bases from J, with 8 bases in between. The CDR3 covers 14 residues. CDR3 sequence (DNA): TGTGCCAGCAGTTACGATCCTTACTCCTACGAGCAGTACTTC. Its protein product is CASSYDPYSYEQYF.